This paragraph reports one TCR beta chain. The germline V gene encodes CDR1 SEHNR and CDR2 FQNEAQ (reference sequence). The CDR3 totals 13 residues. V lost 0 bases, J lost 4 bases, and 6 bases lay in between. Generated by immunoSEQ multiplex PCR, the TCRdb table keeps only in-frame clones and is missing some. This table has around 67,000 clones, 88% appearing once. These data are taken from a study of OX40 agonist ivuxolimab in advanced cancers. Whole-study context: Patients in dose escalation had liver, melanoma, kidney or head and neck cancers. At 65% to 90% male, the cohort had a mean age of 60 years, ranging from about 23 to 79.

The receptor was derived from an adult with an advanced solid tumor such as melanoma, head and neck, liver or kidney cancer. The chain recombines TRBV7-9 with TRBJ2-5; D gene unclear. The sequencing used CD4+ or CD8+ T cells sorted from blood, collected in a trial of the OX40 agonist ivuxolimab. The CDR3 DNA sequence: TGTGCCAGCAGCTTAGCCGGGCCAGAGACCCAGTACTTC. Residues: CASSLAGPETQYF.